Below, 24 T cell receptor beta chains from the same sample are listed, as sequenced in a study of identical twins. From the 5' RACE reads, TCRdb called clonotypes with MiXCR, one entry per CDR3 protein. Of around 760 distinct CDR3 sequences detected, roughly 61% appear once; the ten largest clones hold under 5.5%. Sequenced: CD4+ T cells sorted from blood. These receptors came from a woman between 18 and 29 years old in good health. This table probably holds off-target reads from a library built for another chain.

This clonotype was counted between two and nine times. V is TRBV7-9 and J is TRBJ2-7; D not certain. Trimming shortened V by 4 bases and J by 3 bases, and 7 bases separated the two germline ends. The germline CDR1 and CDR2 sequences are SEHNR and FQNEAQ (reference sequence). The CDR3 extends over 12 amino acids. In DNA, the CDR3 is TGTGCCAGCAGCTACCCGGGCTACGAGCAGTACTTC. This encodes CASSYPGYEQYF.

CDR3 DNA: TGCAGTGCCCCCGGGGCCCAGTTCTTC. Its translation: CSAPGAQFF. The V gene is TRBV20-1, the J gene TRBJ2-1, with D perhaps TRBD1 or TRBD2 (5 bases each). Trimming removed 6 bases at V and 13 bases at J, with 10 bases between. The CDR3 covers 9 residues. Per the germline V gene, CDR1 is DFQATT and CDR2 is SNEGSKA (reference sequence).

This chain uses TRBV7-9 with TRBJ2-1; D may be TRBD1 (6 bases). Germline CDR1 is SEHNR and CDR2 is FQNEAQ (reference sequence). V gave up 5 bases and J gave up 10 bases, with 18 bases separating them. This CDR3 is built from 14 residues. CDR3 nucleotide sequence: TGTGCCAGCAGCCTACTCCACAGGGATGAAGAGCAGTTCTTC. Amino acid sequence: CASSLLHRDEEQFF.

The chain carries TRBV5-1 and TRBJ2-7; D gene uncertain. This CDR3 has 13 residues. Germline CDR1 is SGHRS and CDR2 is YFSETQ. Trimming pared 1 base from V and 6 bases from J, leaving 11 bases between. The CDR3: CASSLSGLGEQYF. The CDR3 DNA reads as TGCGCCAGCAGCTTGAGTGGTTTAGGCGAGCAGTACTTC.

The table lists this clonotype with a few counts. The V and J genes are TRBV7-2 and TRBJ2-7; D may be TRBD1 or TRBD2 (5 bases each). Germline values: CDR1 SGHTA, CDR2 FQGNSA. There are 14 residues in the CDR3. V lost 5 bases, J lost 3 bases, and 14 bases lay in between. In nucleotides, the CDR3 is TGTGCCAGCAGCCCGGGGCTGTCGGGCTACGAGCAGTACTTC. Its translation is CASSPGLSGYEQYF.

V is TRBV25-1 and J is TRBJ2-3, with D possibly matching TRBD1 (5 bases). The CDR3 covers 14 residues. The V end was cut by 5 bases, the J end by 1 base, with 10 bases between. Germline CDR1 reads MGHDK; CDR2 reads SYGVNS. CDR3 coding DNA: TGTGCCAGCAGTAAAAGGGGTGGCACAGATACGCAGTATTTT. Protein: CASSKRGGTDTQYF.

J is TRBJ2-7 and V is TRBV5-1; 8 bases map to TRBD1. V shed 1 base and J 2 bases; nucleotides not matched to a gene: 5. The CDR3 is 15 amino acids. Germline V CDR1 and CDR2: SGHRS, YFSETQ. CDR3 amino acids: CASSLRGQGPYEQYF. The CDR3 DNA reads TGCGCCAGCAGCTTGCGAGGACAGGGCCCCTACGAGCAGTACTTC.

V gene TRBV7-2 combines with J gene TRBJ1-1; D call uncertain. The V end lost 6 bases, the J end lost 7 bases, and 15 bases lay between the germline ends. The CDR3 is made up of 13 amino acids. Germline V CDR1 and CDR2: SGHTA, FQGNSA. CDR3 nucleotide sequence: TGTGCCAGCAGGATAACGGGAGGCGGTGAAGCTTTCTTT. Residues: CASRITGGGEAFF.

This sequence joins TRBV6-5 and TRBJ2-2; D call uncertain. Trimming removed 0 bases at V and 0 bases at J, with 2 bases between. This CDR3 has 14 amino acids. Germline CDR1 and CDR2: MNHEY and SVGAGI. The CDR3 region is CASSYSSNTGELFF. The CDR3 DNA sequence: TGTGCCAGCAGTTACTCGTCGAACACCGGGGAGCTGTTTTTT.

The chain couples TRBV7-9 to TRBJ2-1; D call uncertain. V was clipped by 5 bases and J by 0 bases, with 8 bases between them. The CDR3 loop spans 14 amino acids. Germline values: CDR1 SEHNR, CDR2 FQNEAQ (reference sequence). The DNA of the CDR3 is TGTGCCAGCAGCCCCGGGTACTCCTACAATGAGCAGTTCTTC. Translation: CASSPGYSYNEQFF. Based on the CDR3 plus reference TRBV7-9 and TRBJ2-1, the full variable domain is DTGVSQNPRHKITKRGQNVTFRCDPISEHNRLYWYRQTLGQGPEFLTYFQNEAQLEKSRLLSDRFSAERPKGSFSTLEIQRTEQGDSAMYLCASSPGYSYNEQFFGPGTRLTVL.

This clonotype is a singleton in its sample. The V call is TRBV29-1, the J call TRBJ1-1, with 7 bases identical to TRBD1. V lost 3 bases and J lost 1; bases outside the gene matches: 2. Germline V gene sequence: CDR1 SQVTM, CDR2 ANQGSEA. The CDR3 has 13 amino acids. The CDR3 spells CSVDSGGNTEAFF. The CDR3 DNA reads TGCAGCGTTGACTCAGGGGGGAACACTGAAGCTTTCTTT.

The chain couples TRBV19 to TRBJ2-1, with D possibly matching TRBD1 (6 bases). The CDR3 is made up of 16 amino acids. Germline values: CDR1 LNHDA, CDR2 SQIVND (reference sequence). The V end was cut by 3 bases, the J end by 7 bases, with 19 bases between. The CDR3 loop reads CASSIAVGRGKNEQFF. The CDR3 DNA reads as TGTGCCAGTAGTATCGCCGTCGGCAGGGGAAAGAATGAGCAGTTCTTC.

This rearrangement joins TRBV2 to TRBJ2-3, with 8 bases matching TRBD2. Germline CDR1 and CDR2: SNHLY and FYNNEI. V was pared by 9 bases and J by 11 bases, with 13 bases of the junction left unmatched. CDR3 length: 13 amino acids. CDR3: CASHPAGGLGQYF. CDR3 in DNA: TGTGCCAGTCACCCGGCGGGGGGCCTAGGGCAGTATTTT.

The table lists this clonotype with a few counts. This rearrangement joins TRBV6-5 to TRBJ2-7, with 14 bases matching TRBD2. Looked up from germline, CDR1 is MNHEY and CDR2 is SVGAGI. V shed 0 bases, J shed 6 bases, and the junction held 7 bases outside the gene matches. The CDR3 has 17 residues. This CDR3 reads CASSYSGTSGSYREQYF. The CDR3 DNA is TGTGCCAGCAGTTACTCCGGGACTAGCGGGAGCTATCGCGAGCAGTACTTC.

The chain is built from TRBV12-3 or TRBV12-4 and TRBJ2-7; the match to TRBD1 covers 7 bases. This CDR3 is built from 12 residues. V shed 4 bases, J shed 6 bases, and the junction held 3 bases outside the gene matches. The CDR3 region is CASSSDRVEQYF. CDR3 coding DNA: TGTGCCAGCAGTTCCGACAGGGTCGAGCAGTACTTC.

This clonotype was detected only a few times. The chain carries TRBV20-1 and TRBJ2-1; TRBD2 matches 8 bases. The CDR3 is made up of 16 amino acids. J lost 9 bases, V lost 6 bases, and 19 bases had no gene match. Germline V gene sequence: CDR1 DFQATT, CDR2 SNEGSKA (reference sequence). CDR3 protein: CSAPGASGLLDTEQFF. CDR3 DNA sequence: TGCAGTGCCCCCGGCGCTAGCGGGCTTTTAGACACTGAGCAGTTCTTC.

As DNA, the CDR3 is TGCGCCAGCAGCTTGTATCCCATTTCGTACCAAGAGACCCAGTACTTC. It specifies CASSLYPISYQETQYF. This sequence joins TRBV5-1 and TRBJ2-5, with D uncertain. The CDR3 is 16 residues long. Trimming took 1 base from V and 0 from J, leaving 13 bases between them. Germline CDR1 reads SGHRS; CDR2 reads YFSETQ.

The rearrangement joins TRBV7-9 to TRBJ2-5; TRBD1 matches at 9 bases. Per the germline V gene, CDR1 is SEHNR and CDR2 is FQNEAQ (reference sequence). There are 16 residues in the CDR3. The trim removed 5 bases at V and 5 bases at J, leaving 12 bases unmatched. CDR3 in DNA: TGTGCCAGCAGCCTACTTTCGGACAGGGGTTGGGAGACCCAGTACTTC. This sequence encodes CASSLLSDRGWETQYF.

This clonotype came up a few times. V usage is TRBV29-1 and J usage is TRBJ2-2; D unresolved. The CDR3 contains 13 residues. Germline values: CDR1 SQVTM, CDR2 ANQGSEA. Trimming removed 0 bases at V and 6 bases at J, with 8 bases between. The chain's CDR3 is CSVEDLGSGELFF. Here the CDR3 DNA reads TGCAGCGTTGAAGATTTAGGGTCCGGGGAGCTGTTTTTT.

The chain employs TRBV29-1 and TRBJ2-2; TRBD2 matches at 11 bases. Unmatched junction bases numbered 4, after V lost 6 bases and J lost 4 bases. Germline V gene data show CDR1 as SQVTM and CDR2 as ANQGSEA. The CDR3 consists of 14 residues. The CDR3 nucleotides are TGCAGCGTAATAGCGGGAGGGTTCACCGGGGAGCTGTTTTTT. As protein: CSVIAGGFTGELFF.

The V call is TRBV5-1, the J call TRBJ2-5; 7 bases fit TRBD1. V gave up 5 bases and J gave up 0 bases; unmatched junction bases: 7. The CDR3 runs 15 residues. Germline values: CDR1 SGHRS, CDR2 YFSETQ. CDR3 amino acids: CASSRDRPYQETQYF. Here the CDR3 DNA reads TGCGCCAGCAGTCGGGACAGACCGTACCAAGAGACCCAGTACTTC.

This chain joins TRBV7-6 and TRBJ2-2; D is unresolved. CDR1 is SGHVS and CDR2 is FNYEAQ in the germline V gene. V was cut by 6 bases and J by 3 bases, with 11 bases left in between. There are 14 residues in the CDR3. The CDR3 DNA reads TGTGCCAGCAGTTCTATCCCGGACACCGGGGAGCTGTTTTTT. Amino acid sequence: CASSSIPDTGELFF.

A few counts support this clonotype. CDR3 nucleotides: TGTGCCAGCAGTTACACCGTGCTCTCCGTTTACAATGAGCAGTTCTTC. Protein sequence: CASSYTVLSVYNEQFF. The chain couples TRBV6-5 to TRBJ2-1; no firm D call. Germline V gene sequence: CDR1 MNHEY, CDR2 SVGAGI. Between the trimmed V and J ends, which lost 2 bases and 4 bases, there was a span of 15 bases. This CDR3 has 16 residues.

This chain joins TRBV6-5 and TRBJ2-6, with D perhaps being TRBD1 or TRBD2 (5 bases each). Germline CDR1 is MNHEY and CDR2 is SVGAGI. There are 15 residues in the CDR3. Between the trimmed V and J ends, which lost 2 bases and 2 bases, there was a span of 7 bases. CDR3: CASSYGGTGANVLTF. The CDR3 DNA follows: TGTGCCAGCAGTTACGGGGGAACTGGGGCCAACGTCCTGACTTTC.